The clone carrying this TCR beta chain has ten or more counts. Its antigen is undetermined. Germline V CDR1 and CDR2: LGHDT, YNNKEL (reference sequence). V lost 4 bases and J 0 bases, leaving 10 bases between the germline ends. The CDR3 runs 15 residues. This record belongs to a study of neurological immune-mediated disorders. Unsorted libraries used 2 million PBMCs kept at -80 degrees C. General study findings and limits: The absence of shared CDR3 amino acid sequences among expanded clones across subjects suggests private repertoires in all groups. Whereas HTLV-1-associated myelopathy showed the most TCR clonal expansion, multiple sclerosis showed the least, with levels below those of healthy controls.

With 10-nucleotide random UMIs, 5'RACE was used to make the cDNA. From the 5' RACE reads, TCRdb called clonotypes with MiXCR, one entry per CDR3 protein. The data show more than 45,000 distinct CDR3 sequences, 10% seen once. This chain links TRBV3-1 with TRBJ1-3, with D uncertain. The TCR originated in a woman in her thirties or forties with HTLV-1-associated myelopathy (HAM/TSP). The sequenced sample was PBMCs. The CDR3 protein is CASSLLGLSGNTIYF. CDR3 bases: TGTGCCAGCAGCCTCCTTGGTCTCTCTGGAAACACCATATATTTT. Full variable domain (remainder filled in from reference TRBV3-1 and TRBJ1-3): DTAVSQTPKYLVTQMGNDKSIKCEQNLGHDTMYWYKQDSKKFLKIMFSYNNKELIINETVPNRFSPKSPDKAHLNLHINSLELGDSAVYFCASSLLGLSGNTIYFGEGSWLTVV.